This TCR beta chain is from a study of T cell changes during pregnancy in multiple sclerosis. The CDR3 loop spans 14 amino acids. Looked up from germline, CDR1 is MDHEN and CDR2 is SYDVKM. Trimming took 7 bases from V and 2 from J, leaving 14 bases between them. Assay used: immunoSEQ multiplex PCR; TCRdb lists only in-frame clones, some missing. The sample gives around 62,000 clones, about 90% of which show up once; approximately 2% is in the top ten. Sample: peripheral blood, taken in the second trimester of pregnancy. This clonotype was sampled from a female donor in good health, enrolled as a control in a pregnancy study. This sequence joins TRBV28 and TRBJ2-5, with a weak D call TRBD1 (6 bases). The CDR3 DNA is TGTGCCAGCACCCAAGGACAGCCGCAAGAGACCCAGTACTTC. It encodes CASTQGQPQETQYF.